This TCR beta chain emerged from a study of shared clonotypes between healthy human individuals. On this clone: Antigen specificity is unknown.

TCRdb's copy holds only in-frame clones and misses some; the assay was immunoSEQ multiplex PCR. The table lists just over 2,000,000 clones, over 85% of them singletons, with more than 0.1% in the top ten. V was trimmed by 4 bases and J by 0 bases, leaving 14 bases between them. CDR3 length: 16 residues. The germline gives CDR1 SGDLS, CDR2 YYNGEE. General study findings and limits: Several donors shared approximately 5% of their naive CD4 clonotypes.

This receptor was obtained from a man younger than 35 in good health. Material: naive CD4+ T cells sorted from blood. Subset: CD45RA+ positively selected. The chain uses TRBV9 and TRBJ2-1; tentative D call: TRBD2 (5 bases). CDR3 residues: CASSPRELGSYNEQFF. The CDR3 bases are TGTGCCAGCAGCCCCCGGGAATTGGGCTCCTACAATGAGCAGTTCTTC.